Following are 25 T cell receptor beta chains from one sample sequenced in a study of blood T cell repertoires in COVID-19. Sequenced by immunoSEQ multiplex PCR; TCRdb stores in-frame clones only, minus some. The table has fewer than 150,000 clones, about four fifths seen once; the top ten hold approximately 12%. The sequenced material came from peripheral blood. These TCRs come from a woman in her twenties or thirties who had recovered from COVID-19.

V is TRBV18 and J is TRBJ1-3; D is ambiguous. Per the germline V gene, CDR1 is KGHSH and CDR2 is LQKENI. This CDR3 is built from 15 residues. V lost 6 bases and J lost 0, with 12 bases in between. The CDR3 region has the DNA TGTGCCAGCTCCCGCGAACGGGGCTCTGGAAACACCATATATTTT. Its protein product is CASSRERGSGNTIYF.

As DNA, the CDR3 is TGTGCCAGCAGTTTATTTTCGGCGGCTCATGATAACACTGAAGCTTTCTTT. Translating gives CASSLFSAAHDNTEAFF. The chain joins TRBV27 to TRBJ1-1; no clear D gene. The V and J ends lost 1 base and 2 bases respectively, with 17 bases between them. From germline, CDR1 is MNHEY and CDR2 SMNVEV (reference sequence). This CDR3 is built from 17 residues.

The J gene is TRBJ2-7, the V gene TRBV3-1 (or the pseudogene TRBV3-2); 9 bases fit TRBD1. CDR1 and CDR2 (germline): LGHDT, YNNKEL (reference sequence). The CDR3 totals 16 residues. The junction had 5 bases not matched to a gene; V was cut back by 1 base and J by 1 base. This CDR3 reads CASSQGTGVLSYEQYF. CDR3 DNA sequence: TGTGCCAGCAGCCAAGGGACAGGGGTCTTATCCTACGAGCAGTACTTC.

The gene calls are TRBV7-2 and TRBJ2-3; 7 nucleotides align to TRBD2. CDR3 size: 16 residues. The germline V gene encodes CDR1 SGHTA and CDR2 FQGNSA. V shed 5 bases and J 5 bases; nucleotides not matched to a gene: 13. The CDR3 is CASSRKGTTGEDTQYF. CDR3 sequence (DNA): TGTGCCAGCAGCCGCAAAGGGACTACGGGAGAAGATACGCAGTATTTT.

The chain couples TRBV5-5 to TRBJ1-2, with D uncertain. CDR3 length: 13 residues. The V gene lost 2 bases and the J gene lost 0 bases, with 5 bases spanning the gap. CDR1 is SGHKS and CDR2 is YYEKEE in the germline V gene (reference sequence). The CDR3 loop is CASSFYPNYGYTF. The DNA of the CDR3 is TGTGCCAGCAGCTTCTACCCTAACTATGGCTACACCTTC.

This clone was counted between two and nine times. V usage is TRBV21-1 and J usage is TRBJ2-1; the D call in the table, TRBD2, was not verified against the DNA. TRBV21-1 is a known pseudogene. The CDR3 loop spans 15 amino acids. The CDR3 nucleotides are TGTGCCAGCAGCACCGGGACTAGCGGGAGCAATGAGCAGTTCTTC. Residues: CASSTGTSGSNEQFF.

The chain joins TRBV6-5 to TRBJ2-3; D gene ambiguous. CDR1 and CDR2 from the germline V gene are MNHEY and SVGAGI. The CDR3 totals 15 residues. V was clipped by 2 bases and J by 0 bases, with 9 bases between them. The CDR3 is CASSYGFSSTDTQYF. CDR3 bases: TGTGCCAGCAGTTACGGCTTTTCTAGCACAGATACGCAGTATTTT.

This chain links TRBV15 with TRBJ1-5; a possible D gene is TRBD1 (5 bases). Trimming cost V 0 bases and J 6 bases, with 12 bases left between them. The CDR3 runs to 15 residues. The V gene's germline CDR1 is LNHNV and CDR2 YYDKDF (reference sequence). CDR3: CATSRDLGVIQPQHF. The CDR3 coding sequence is TGTGCCACCAGCAGAGATTTAGGGGTAATTCAGCCCCAGCATTTT.

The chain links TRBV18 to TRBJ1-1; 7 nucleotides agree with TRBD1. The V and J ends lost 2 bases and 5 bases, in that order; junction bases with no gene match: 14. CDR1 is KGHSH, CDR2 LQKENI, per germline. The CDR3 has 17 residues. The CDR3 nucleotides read TGTGCCAGCTCACCAAGGGGGCTACAGGGTACGGGGACTGAAGCTTTCTTT. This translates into CASSPRGLQGTGTEAFF.

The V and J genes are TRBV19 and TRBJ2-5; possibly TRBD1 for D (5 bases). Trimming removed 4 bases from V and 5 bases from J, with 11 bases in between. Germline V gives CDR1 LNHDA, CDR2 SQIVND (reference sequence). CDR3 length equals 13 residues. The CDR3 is CASSRAGLETQYF. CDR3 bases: TGTGCCAGTAGTAGGGCAGGGTTGGAGACCCAGTACTTC.

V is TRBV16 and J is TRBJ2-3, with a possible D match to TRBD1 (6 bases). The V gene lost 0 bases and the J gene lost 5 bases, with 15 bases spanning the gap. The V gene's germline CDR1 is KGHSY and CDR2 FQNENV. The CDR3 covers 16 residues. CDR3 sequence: CASSQSSGTQRDTQYF. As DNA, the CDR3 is TGTGCCAGCAGCCAATCGTCCGGGACACAAAGAGATACGCAGTATTTT.

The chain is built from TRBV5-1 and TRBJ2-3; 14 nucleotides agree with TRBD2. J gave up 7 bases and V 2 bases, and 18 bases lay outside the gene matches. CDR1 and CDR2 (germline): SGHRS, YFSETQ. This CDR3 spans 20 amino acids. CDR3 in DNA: TGCGCCAGCAGCTTAACACCGGGACTAGCGGGGGTCCCCCCGCTTTATACGCAGTATTTT. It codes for CASSLTPGLAGVPPLYTQYF.

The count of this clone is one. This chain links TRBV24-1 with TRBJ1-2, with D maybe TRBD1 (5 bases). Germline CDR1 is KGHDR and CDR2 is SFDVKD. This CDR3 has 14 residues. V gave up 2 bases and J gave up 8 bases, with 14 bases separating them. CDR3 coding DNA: TGTGCCACCAGTGATTCCTCGGGGGGGAACGGCTACACCTTC. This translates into CATSDSSGGNGYTF.

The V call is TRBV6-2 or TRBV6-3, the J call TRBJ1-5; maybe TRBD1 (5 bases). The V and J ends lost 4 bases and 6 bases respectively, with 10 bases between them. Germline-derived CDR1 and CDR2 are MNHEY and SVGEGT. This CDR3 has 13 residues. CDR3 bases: TGTGCCAGCAGTTTGTCCAGGGTTCAGCCCCAGCATTTT. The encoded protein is CASSLSRVQPQHF.

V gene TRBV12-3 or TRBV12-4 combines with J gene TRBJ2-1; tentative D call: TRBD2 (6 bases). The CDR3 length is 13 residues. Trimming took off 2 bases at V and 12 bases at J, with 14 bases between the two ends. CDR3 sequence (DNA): TGTGCCAGCAGTTTAAATCGGCGGGGAGGGCAGTTCTTC. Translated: CASSLNRRGGQFF.

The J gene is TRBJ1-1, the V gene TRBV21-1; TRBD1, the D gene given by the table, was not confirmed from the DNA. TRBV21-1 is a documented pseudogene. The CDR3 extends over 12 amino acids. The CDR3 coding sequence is TGTGCCAGCAGCCTAGGGACAGGGACCGCTTTCTTT. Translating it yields CASSLGTGTAFF.

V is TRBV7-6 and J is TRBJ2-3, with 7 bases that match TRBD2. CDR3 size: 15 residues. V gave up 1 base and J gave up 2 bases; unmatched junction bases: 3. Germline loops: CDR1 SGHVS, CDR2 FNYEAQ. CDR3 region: CASSLGGGNTDTQYF. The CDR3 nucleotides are TGTGCCAGCAGCTTAGGGGGGGGGAACACAGATACGCAGTATTTT.

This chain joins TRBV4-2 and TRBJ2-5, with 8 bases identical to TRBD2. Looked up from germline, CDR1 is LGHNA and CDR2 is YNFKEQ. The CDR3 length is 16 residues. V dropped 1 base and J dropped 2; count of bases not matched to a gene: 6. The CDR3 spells CASSQGSGGLQETQYF. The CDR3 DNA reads TGTGCCAGCAGCCAAGGAAGCGGGGGACTACAAGAGACCCAGTACTTC.

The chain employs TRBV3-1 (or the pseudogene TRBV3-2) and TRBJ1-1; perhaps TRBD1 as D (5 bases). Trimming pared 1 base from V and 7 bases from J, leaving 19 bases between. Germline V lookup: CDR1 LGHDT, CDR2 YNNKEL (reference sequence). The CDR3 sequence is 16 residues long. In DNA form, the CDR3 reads TGTGCCAGCAGCCAAGCGTTAGGGGTGGGGAGGAATGAAGCTTTCTTT. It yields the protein CASSQALGVGRNEAFF.

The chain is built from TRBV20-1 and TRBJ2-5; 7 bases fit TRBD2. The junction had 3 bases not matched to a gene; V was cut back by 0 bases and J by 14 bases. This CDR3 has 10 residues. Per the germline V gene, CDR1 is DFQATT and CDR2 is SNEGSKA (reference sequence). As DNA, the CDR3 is TGCAGTGCTAGAGATCGGGAGGTCTACTTC. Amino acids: CSARDREVYF.

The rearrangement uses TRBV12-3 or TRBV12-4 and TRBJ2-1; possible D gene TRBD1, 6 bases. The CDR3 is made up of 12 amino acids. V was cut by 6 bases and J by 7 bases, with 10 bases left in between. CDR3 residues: CASREGGNEQFF. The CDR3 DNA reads TGTGCCAGCAGGGAAGGGGGTAATGAGCAGTTCTTC.

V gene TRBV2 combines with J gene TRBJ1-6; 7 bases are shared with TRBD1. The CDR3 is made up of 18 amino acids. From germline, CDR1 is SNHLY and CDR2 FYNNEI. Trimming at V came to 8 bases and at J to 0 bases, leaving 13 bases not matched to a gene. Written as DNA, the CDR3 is TGTGCCAGCCAACTTAAACAGGGGTCAAGCTCCTATAATTCACCCCTCCACTTT. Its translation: CASQLKQGSSSYNSPLHF.

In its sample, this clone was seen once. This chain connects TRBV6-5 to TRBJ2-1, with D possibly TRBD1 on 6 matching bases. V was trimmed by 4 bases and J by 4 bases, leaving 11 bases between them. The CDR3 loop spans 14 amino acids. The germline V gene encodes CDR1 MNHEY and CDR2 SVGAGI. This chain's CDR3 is CASSSGTHYNEQFF. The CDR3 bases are TGTGCCAGCAGTTCCGGGACACATTACAATGAGCAGTTCTTC.

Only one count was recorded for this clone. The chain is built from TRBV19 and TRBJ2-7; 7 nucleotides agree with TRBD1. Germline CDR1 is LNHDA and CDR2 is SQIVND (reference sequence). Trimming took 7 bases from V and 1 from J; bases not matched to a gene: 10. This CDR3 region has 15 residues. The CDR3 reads CASNQRGRSSYEQYF. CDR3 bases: TGTGCCAGTAATCAAAGGGGGCGTTCATCCTACGAGCAGTACTTC.

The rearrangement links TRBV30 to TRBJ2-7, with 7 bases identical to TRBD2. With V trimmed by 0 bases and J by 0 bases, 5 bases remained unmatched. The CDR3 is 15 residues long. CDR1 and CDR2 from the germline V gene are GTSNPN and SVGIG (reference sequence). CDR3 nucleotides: TGTGCCTGGAGTGTACCCGGGACTAACTCCTACGAGCAGTACTTC. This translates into CAWSVPGTNSYEQYF.